This T cell receptor (beta chain) was obtained from a study of technical replicates of blood from a few donors. The protocol was immunoSEQ multiplex PCR, while the TCRdb copy is restricted to in-frame clones and leaves out a portion. The sample has fewer than 90,000 clones, around 97% seen once. V lost 1 base, J lost 5 bases, and 14 bases lay in between. The CDR3 is 14 amino acids. Germline-derived CDR1 and CDR2 are GTSNPN and SVGIG (reference sequence). Sequencing was carried out using T cells isolated from PBMCs. The TCR originated in a human donor in good health. J is TRBJ1-1 and V is TRBV30; D is uncertain. CDR3 sequence: CAWSGGSLVTEAFF. In nucleotides, the CDR3 is TGTGCCTGGAGTGGAGGGTCCCTTGTGACTGAAGCTTTCTTT.